This T cell receptor beta chain was recovered during a study of T cell responses to AZD1222 COVID-19 vaccine. Second-dose intervals near 4 or 12 weeks were combined. The table came from immunoSEQ multiplex PCR; TCRdb's copy has only in-frame clones and leaves some out. Of 150,000 to 200,000 clones listed, less than 95% are singletons. Regarding this clone: Its specificity is not known.

The CDR3 runs 15 residues. The V gene's germline CDR1 is SGHAT and CDR2 FQNNGV. V dropped 5 bases and J dropped 6 bases, with 17 bases sitting between them. Whole-study results and caveats: Across the whole spike, CD4 TCRs peaked at regions 160-218 and 743-854. Spike-specific TCR breadth and depth were elevated following two AZD1222 doses. Seropositive AZD1222 recipients at baseline numbered only five or six.

Sequencing used peripheral blood, obtained 28 days after the second AZD1222 dose. The sequence was collected from an adult who received the AZD1222 COVID-19 vaccine. V and J are TRBV11-2 and TRBJ2-1; D is possibly TRBD1 (5 bases). Written as DNA, the CDR3 is TGTGCCAGCAGCGCCATGGGCCCTGGGGCCAATGAGCAGTTCTTC. As protein: CASSAMGPGANEQFF.